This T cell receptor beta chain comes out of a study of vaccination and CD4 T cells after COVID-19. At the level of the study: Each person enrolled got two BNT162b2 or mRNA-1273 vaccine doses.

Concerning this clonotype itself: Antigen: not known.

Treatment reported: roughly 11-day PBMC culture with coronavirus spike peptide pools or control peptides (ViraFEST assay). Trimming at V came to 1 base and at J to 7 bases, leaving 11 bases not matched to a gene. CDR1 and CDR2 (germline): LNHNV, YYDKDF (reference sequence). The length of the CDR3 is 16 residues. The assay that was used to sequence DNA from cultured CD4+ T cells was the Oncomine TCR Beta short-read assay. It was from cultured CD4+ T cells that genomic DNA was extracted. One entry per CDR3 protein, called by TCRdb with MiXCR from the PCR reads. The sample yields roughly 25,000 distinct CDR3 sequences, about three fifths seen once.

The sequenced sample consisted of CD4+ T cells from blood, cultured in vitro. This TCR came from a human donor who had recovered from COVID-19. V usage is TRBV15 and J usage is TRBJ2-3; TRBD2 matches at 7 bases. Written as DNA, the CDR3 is TGTGCCACCAGCAGAGGTGGGGCGGGAGTAAGATATACGCAGTATTTT. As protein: CATSRGGAGVRYTQYF. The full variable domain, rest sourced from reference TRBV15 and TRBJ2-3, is DAMVIQNPRYQVTQFGKPVTLSCSQTLNHNVMYWYQQKSSQAPKLLFHYYDKDFNNEADTPDNFQSRRPNTSFCFLDIRSPGLGDTAMYLCATSRGGAGVRYTQYFGPGTRLTVL.